The 3 T cell receptor beta chains presented below share a single source sample, sequenced in a study of cytomegalovirus exposure and HLA in healthy donors. With 60 Vbeta and 13 Jbeta primers, the PCR was carried out. Measured with immunoSEQ multiplex PCR; TCRdb has only the in-frame clones, and not every one. The sample comprises more than 90,000 clones, roughly 85% of which are singletons, and 22% rests with the top ten. Material for sequencing was PBMCs. The receptors here all came from a man aged 25 to 40 in good health and CMV-seropositive.

This clone was detected a few times. This chain uses TRBV29-1 with TRBJ1-1; TRBD1 is a possible D gene (6 bases). The germline CDR1 and CDR2 sequences are SQVTM and ANQGSEA. V lost 3 bases and J lost 7, with 9 bases in between. The CDR3 length is 11 residues. CDR3 loop: CSVEGGLEAFF. As DNA, the CDR3 is TGCAGCGTTGAGGGGGGGCTTGAAGCTTTCTTT.

This rearrangement joins TRBV21-1 to TRBJ2-2; TRBD2, as called in the table, went unchecked against the DNA. TRBV21-1 is given as a pseudogene. The CDR3 extends over 18 amino acids. The DNA for the CDR3 is TGTGCCAGCAGCCCAAGACTAGCGGGAGGCCTTGTGACCGGGGAGCTGTTTTTT. Its protein is CASSPRLAGGLVTGELFF.

The chain joins TRBV20-1 to TRBJ2-1, with D hard to call. V was trimmed by 6 bases and J by 8 bases, leaving 8 bases between them. Germline V gene data show CDR1 as DFQATT and CDR2 as SNEGSKA (reference sequence). The CDR3 is 10 residues long. The DNA for the CDR3 is TGCAGTGCGTCCAGGCATGAGCAGTTCTTC. Translation gives CSASRHEQFF.